This T cell receptor beta chain appears in the sequencing data of a study of beta chain features in type 1 diabetes. Study-level findings and limits: All four CD4+ subsets from Type 1 diabetes patients carried moderately but significantly shorter TCRB CDR3s. Patients with type 1 diabetes showed fewer VDJ junction insertions and more deletions.

This CDR3 is 12 amino acids long. Germline V lookup: CDR1 SQVTM, CDR2 ANQGSEA. The ends were cut back, 6 bases at V and 0 bases at J, with 9 bases in the middle. To note about this clone: No antigen is known for it. Other DNA sequences of this sample code for an identical CDR3.

Averaging approximately 120 mL, one heparinised blood draw was given by each donor. Reverse transcribing all isolated RNA meant expressed TCRB transcripts were sequenced. Sequencing was performed with immunoSEQ multiplex PCR; in TCRdb, only in-frame clones are kept and a portion is missing. The table has some 14,000 clones, 55% to 70% seen once. This clonotype originated in a woman younger than 35 with type 1 diabetes. Sequenced sample: stem cell memory CD4+ T cells from blood. The V call is TRBV29-1, the J call TRBJ2-7; D unclear. The CDR3 is CSVRVSSYEQYF. DNA of the CDR3: TGCAGCGTCCGGGTCTCCTCCTACGAGCAGTACTTC.